Below, 29 T cell receptor beta chains from the same sample are listed, as sequenced in a study of T cells after somatic rescue of genetic block. Sequencing used immunoSEQ multiplex PCR; TCRdb keeps in-frame clones, though not all of them. The sample has around 100,000 clones, about 89% seen once; the top ten hold over 1.1%. The sequencing sample was made of peripheral blood mononuclear cells (PBMCs). The receptors here all came from a young woman.

This clone was seen only once. J is TRBJ2-3 and V is TRBV6-5; no reliable D call. Per the germline V gene, CDR1 is MNHEY and CDR2 is SVGAGI. The CDR3 sequence is 16 residues long. Trimming left V 1 base short and J 0 bases short, with 11 bases between. The CDR3 loop is CASSYFPTPSTDTQYF. CDR3 bases: TGTGCCAGCAGTTACTTTCCTACGCCCAGCACAGATACGCAGTATTTT.

This clone was recorded once. The rearrangement joins TRBV27 to TRBJ2-3, with D perhaps TRBD2 (6 bases). V shed 2 bases and J shed 5 bases, with 17 bases lying between them. The CDR3 loop spans 16 amino acids. Germline V CDR1 and CDR2: MNHEY, SMNVEV (reference sequence). CDR3 amino acids: CASSLIGGPLGDTQYF. The CDR3 coding sequence is TGTGCCAGCAGTTTAATCGGGGGTCCTTTGGGAGATACGCAGTATTTT.

The chain has TRBV11-3 and TRBJ2-5, with a tentative D call TRBD1 (5 bases). The CDR3 runs 13 residues. The V and J ends lost 5 bases and 5 bases respectively, with 12 bases between them. Germline loops: CDR1 SGHNT, CDR2 YENEEA. Here the CDR3 reads CASSGARWETQYF. In DNA form, the CDR3 reads TGTGCCAGCAGCGGGGCGAGGTGGGAGACCCAGTACTTC.

The chain is built from TRBV21-1 and TRBJ2-7; TRBD2, the D gene given by the table, was not confirmed from the DNA. TRBV21-1 is marked as a pseudogene. The CDR3 loop spans 14 amino acids. The CDR3 sequence is CASRRLAGAYEQYF. The CDR3 DNA reads as TGTGCCAGCAGGAGACTAGCGGGGGCCTACGAGCAGTACTTC.

This rearrangement joins TRBV6-1 to TRBJ2-7, with 7 positions matching TRBD1. J was trimmed by 7 bases and V by 3 bases; bases with no gene match: 9. Germline CDR1 MNHNS, CDR2 SASEGT. The CDR3 loop spans 14 amino acids. The CDR3, as DNA: TGTGCCAGCAGTGAGTTGACAGGGCAGAGGGAGCAGTACTTC. Residues: CASSELTGQREQYF.

The table lists this clone with a count of one. This chain joins TRBV5-1 and TRBJ2-7; D is perhaps TRBD1 (5 bases). Germline V gene sequence: CDR1 SGHRS, CDR2 YFSETQ. Between the trimmed V and J ends, which lost 0 bases and 5 bases, there was a span of 12 bases. The CDR3 length is 14 residues. The CDR3 region has the DNA TGCGCCAGCAGCTTGGTGACAGCAGGGAACGAGCAGTACTTC. Protein sequence: CASSLVTAGNEQYF. Full variable domain (rest looked up from reference TRBV5-1 and TRBJ2-7): KAGVTQTPRYLIKTRGQQVTLSCSPISGHRSVSWYQQTPGQGLQFLFEYFSETQRNKGNFPGRFSGRQFSNSRSEMNVSTLELGDSALYLCASSLVTAGNEQYFGPGTRLTVT.

The chain uses TRBV4-1 and TRBJ2-7; possibly TRBD2 for D (5 bases). V was clipped by 1 base and J by 0 bases, with 10 bases between them. Per germline, CDR1 MGHRA and CDR2 YSYEKL. The CDR3 loop spans 15 amino acids. In nucleotides, the CDR3 is TGCGCCAGCAGCCAAGTGGGAGAGAGCTCCTACGAGCAGTACTTC. It translates to CASSQVGESSYEQYF.

This chain uses TRBV25-1 with TRBJ1-3; D is ambiguous. Germline CDR1 is MGHDK and CDR2 is SYGVNS. The CDR3 has 13 residues. V lost 3 bases to trimming and J lost 0 bases, with 3 bases between them. CDR3: CASSESSGNTIYF. Written as DNA, the CDR3 is TGTGCCAGCAGTGAGAGCTCTGGAAACACCATATATTTT.

The chain combines TRBV4-2 with TRBJ1-2; a weak D match, TRBD1 (6 bases). The CDR3 covers 16 residues. Trimming removed 5 bases at V and 4 bases at J, with 20 bases between. The germline CDR1 and CDR2 sequences are LGHNA and YNFKEQ. The CDR3: CASSSTAGVVTYGYTF. The DNA for the CDR3 is TGTGCCAGCAGCTCTACGGCAGGGGTCGTGACCTATGGCTACACCTTC.

This clone turned up a few times. The chain has TRBV5-1 and TRBJ1-2; no clear D. CDR1 is SGHRS and CDR2 is YFSETQ in the germline V gene. The V end was cut by 0 bases, the J end by 8 bases, with 14 bases between. The CDR3 sequence is 14 residues long. The CDR3 DNA follows: TGCGCCAGCAGCTTGGGGGCAGCTTCGGGCGGCTACACCTTC. This encodes CASSLGAASGGYTF.

The rearrangement links TRBV14 to TRBJ2-2; 7 nucleotides match TRBD1. The CDR3 totals 15 residues. From germline, CDR1 is SGHDN and CDR2 FVKESK. The trim removed 4 bases at V and 5 bases at J, leaving 7 bases unmatched. CDR3: CASSPSRGPTGELFF. The CDR3 nucleotides are TGTGCCAGCAGCCCTTCTAGGGGGCCTACCGGGGAGCTGTTTTTT.

The chain carries TRBV28 and TRBJ2-6; 8 bases fit TRBD1. The CDR3 covers 17 residues. After removal of 8 bases from V and 2 bases from J, the junction contained 11 bases not matched to a gene. The germline CDR1 and CDR2 sequences are MDHEN and SYDVKM. The chain's CDR3 is CASSGQVSSTGANVLTF. In nucleotides, the CDR3 is TGTGCCAGCTCGGGACAGGTCTCCTCTACTGGGGCCAACGTCCTGACTTTC.

The rearrangement joins TRBV11-2 to TRBJ2-3, with TRBD2 identical over 9 bases. Germline loops: CDR1 SGHAT, CDR2 FQNNGV. Losses at the gene ends were 1 base for V and 2 bases for J; bases not matched to a gene: 4. The CDR3 has 16 residues. DNA for the CDR3: TGTGCCAGCAGCTTAGGTGCGGGGGGGCCCACAGATACGCAGTATTTT. The encoded protein is CASSLGAGGPTDTQYF.

This clone has more than one count but fewer than ten. V gene TRBV15 combines with J gene TRBJ1-6, with TRBD1 matching 9 bases. V shed 4 bases, J shed 7 bases, and the junction held 5 bases outside the gene matches. Germline loops: CDR1 LNHNV, CDR2 YYDKDF (reference sequence). CDR3 length equals 15 residues. The CDR3 DNA reads as TGTGCCACCAGCATCGATGACAGGGGGAATTCACCCCTCCACTTT. Amino acid sequence: CATSIDDRGNSPLHF. Full variable domain (outside the CDR3, taken from reference TRBV15 and TRBJ1-6): DAMVIQNPRYQVTQFGKPVTLSCSQTLNHNVMYWYQQKSSQAPKLLFHYYDKDFNNEADTPDNFQSRRPNTSFCFLDIRSPGLGDTAMYLCATSIDDRGNSPLHFGNGTRLTVT.

This clone was seen just once. The rearrangement links TRBV18 to TRBJ2-7; D perhaps matches TRBD1 (6 bases). CDR3 length: 12 amino acids. V shed 3 bases and J shed 6 bases, with 9 bases lying between them. Germline CDR1 is KGHSH and CDR2 is LQKENI. The DNA of the CDR3 is TGTGCCAGCTCACCGCAGGGGTTCGAGCAGTACTTC. This codes for CASSPQGFEQYF.

The chain combines TRBV4-2 with TRBJ1-1; 8 bases agree with TRBD1. The length of the CDR3 is 16 residues. From germline, CDR1 is LGHNA and CDR2 YNFKEQ. The V gene end was trimmed by 0 bases and the J gene end by 11 bases; junction bases not matched to a gene: 14. For the CDR3, the DNA is TGTGCCAGCAGCCAAGATCCCCCTGGGACAGGTTGGGAGGCTTTCTTT. Encoded protein: CASSQDPPGTGWEAFF.

This clone has just one count. The chain joins TRBV4-1 to TRBJ1-1, with D perhaps TRBD1 (5 bases). CDR1 is MGHRA and CDR2 is YSYEKL in the germline V gene. This CDR3 contains 14 residues. V lost 4 bases, J lost 4 bases, and 13 bases lay in between. The chain's CDR3 is CASSPDGGGTEAFF. CDR3 DNA: TGCGCCAGCAGCCCTGACGGGGGGGGCACTGAAGCTTTCTTT.

This chain links TRBV7-8 with TRBJ1-2; D is unclear. V lost 3 bases and J lost 5, with 10 bases in between. There are 13 residues in the CDR3. Germline V gene sequence: CDR1 SGHVS, CDR2 FQNEAQ. CDR3 in DNA: TGTGCCAGCAGCTTCGGAAGTGGTTATGGCTACACCTTC. Its translation is CASSFGSGYGYTF.

In this sample, this clone turned up once. The J gene is TRBJ2-5, the V gene TRBV6-5, with 9 nucleotides matching TRBD1. The CDR3 covers 15 residues. Germline V gene sequence: CDR1 MNHEY, CDR2 SVGAGI. With 0 bases clipped from V and 5 bases from J, the junction kept 4 bases outside the gene matches. CDR3 nucleotide sequence: TGTGCCAGCAGTTACTCACAGGGGGCCTGGGAGACCCAGTACTTC. It specifies CASSYSQGAWETQYF.

V usage is TRBV30 and J usage is TRBJ1-6, with TRBD1 matching over 10 bases. Germline V lookup: CDR1 GTSNPN, CDR2 SVGIG (reference sequence). CDR3 size: 14 residues. Trimming removed 4 bases from V and 9 bases from J; junction bases left unmatched: 6. CDR3 nucleotides: TGTGCCTGGAACTACCGGGACAGGGGTTCACCCCTCCACTTT. Translated, it gives CAWNYRDRGSPLHF.

The rearrangement uses TRBV28 and TRBJ2-5; TRBD1 matches 8 bases. Germline V gene data show CDR1 as MDHEN and CDR2 as SYDVKM. V lost 3 bases and J lost 9; bases outside the gene matches: 6. The CDR3 covers 13 residues. The CDR3 is CASSLPGGRPQYF. The CDR3 region has the DNA TGTGCCAGCAGTTTGCCAGGGGGCAGGCCCCAGTACTTC.

The chain recombines TRBV6-5 with TRBJ1-2; TRBD1 might be the D (5 bases). With 2 bases removed from V and 8 bases from J, the gap between germline ends came to 15 bases. Germline CDR1 reads MNHEY; CDR2 reads SVGAGI. The CDR3 contains 14 residues. The CDR3 nucleotides read TGTGCCAGCAGTTACACACAGGTTACGCCGGGCTACACCTTC. It is translated as CASSYTQVTPGYTF.

J is TRBJ2-5 and V is TRBV2; TRBD2 matches 13 bases. Trimming cost V 11 bases and J 5 bases; bases outside gene matches: 5. The CDR3 loop spans 13 amino acids. In germline, CDR1 is SNHLY, CDR2 FYNNEI. This chain's CDR3 is CAPRTSGGETQYF. CDR3 coding DNA: TGTGCCCCTCGGACTAGCGGGGGTGAGACCCAGTACTTC.

In DNA, the CDR3 is TGTGCCAGCAGCTTATTCAGCTTTGGGGGCAACACTGAAGCTTTCTTT. Protein sequence: CASSLFSFGGNTEAFF. The chain employs TRBV11-3 and TRBJ1-1, with D perhaps matching TRBD1 (6 bases). The CDR3 extends over 16 amino acids. Trimming stripped 2 bases from V and 2 bases from J, with 15 bases between. CDR1 and CDR2 (germline): SGHNT, YENEEA.

The chain joins TRBV30 to TRBJ1-4, with D tentatively TRBD1 (5 bases). CDR1 is GTSNPN and CDR2 is SVGIG in the germline V gene (reference sequence). The germline V and J ends were trimmed by 0 bases and 8 bases, with 13 bases remaining between them. The CDR3 has 14 amino acids. The CDR3: CAWSVRGAGEKLFF. CDR3 coding DNA: TGTGCCTGGAGTGTGAGGGGTGCCGGGGAAAAACTGTTTTTT.

The chain joins TRBV30 to TRBJ2-3; D possibly corresponds to TRBD1 (6 bases). Per the germline V gene, CDR1 is GTSNPN and CDR2 is SVGIG (reference sequence). The CDR3 contains 15 residues. V was trimmed by 0 bases and J by 4 bases, leaving 14 bases between them. CDR3 DNA sequence: TGTGCCTGGAGTGTATGGTCAGGGGAACCAGATACGCAGTATTTT. It yields the protein CAWSVWSGEPDTQYF.

This sequence joins TRBV12-5 and TRBJ1-5; a possible D gene is TRBD1 (6 bases). Per germline, CDR1 LGHNT and CDR2 FRNRAP. This CDR3 is built from 15 residues. The CDR3 DNA follows: TGTGCCTCCCAGGGGCCCCCCGGAGGCAATCAGCCCCAGCATTTT. Translation gives CASQGPPGGNQPQHF.

This chain connects TRBV19 to TRBJ2-5; TRBD1 aligns across 7 bases. The CDR3 covers 17 residues. J was trimmed by 4 bases and V by 5 bases; bases with no gene match: 16. Germline-derived CDR1 and CDR2 are LNHDA and SQIVND (reference sequence). The CDR3 coding sequence is TGTGCCAGTAGTCAGGGGGACGGAGCCTTAACGAGAGAGACCCAGTACTTC. Encoded protein: CASSQGDGALTRETQYF.

J is TRBJ2-2 and V is TRBV7-2; TRBD2 is a possible D gene (6 bases). The CDR3 covers 14 residues. The V end lost 4 bases, the J end lost 5 bases, and 11 bases lay between the germline ends. In germline, CDR1 is SGHTA, CDR2 FQGNSA. The CDR3 loop is CASSYGTRTGELFF. CDR3 bases: TGTGCCAGCAGCTACGGGACTCGAACCGGGGAGCTGTTTTTT. The entire variable domain, with the rest obtained from reference TRBV7-2 and TRBJ2-2, is as follows: GAGVSQSPSNKVTEKGKDVELRCDPISGHTALYWYRQSLGQGLEFLIYFQGNSAPDKSGLPSDRFSAERTGGSVSTLTIQRTQQEDSAVYLCASSYGTRTGELFFGEGSRLTVL.